Listed below are T cell receptor beta chains from one sample, sequenced in a study of type 1 regulatory T cells. MiXCR was run by TCRdb on the reads, yielding one entry per CDR3 protein. The table includes approximately 97,000 distinct CDR3 sequences, roughly 28% detected once. Source material: CD4+ T cells, either the whole sample or a sorted fraction (not recorded which). The receptor set was obtained from a human donor in good health. CDR3s include the opening cysteine and the closing phenylalanine or tryptophan. D genes are given only for firm matches. Expanded clones get a size class; other rows say once, few or many, or leave the size out.

DNA	CDR3	D	length	V	J	size
TGCAGTGCTAGATGGGGGAGGGGGACAGGGGCAAGCAATCAGCCCCAGCATTTT	CSARWGRGTGASNQPQHF	TRBD1	18	TRBV20-1	TRBJ1-5	few
TGCAGTGGCGAGGACGGCTATGGCTACACCTTC	CSGEDGYGYTF	-	11	TRBV20-1	TRBJ1-2	few
TGTGCCAGCCATGAAAGCCTGGATCAGCCCCAGCATTTT	CASHESLDQPQHF	-	13	TRBV6-2/TRBV6-3	TRBJ1-5	few
TGTGCCAGCAGTGAAGAGGACGGGATCACTGAAGCTTTCTTT	CASSEEDGITEAFF	-	14	TRBV6-1	TRBJ1-1	-
TGTGCCAGCAGTATTGAGTTGAACACCGGGGGGCTGTTTTTT	CASSIELNTGGLFF	-	14	TRBV6-4	TRBJ2-2	-
TGTGCCAGCAGGGGAGGGAGAAGCTCCTACAATGAGCAGTTCTTC	CASRGGRSSYNEQFF	TRBD2	15	TRBV5-4	TRBJ2-1	few
TGCAGTGCTCAGACAGGCCGGGCGAACACTGAAGCTTTCTTT	CSAQTGRANTEAFF	-	14	TRBV20-1	TRBJ1-1	-
TGCAGCGTCGATCCTAGCGTCTCCTACAATGAGCAGTTCTTC	CSVDPSVSYNEQFF	-	14	TRBV29-1	TRBJ2-1	medium-sized
TGCGCCAGCAGCCCCAATAATCGGGGAGGGCCACGGAATGAGCAGTTCTTC	CASSPNNRGGPRNEQFF	TRBD2	17	TRBV4-1	TRBJ2-1	-
TGTGCCAGCAGTTCCGAGGCGGGGGGCGGTCAGCCCCAGCATTTT	CASSSEAGGGQPQHF	-	15	TRBV12-3/TRBV12-4	TRBJ1-5	-